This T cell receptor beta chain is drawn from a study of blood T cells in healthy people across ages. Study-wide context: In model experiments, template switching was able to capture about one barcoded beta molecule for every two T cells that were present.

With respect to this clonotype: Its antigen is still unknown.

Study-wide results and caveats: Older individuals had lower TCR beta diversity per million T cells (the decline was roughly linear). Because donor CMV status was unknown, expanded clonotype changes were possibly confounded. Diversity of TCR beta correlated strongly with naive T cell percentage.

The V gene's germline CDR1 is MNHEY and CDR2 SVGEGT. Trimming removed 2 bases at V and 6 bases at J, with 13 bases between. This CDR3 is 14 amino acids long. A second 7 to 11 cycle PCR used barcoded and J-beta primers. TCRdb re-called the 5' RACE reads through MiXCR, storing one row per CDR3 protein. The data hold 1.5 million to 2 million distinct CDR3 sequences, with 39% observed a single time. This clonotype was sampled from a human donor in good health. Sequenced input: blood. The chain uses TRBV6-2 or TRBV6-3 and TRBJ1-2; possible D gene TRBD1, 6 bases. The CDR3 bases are TGTGCCAGCAGTTACCTCGGCAGGGGAGATGGCTACACCTTC. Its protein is CASSYLGRGDGYTF.